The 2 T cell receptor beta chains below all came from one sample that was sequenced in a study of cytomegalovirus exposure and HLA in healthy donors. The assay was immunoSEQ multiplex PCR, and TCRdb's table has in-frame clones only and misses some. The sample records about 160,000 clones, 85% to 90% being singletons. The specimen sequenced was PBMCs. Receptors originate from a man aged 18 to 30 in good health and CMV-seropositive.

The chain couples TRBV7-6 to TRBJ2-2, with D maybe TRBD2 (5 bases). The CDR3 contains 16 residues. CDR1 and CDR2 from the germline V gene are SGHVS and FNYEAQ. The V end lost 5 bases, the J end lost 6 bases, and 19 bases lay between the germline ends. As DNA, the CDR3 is TGTGCCAGCAGCCCCGTGGTGGGAGTCGTCTCCGGGGAGCTGTTTTTT. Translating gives CASSPVVGVVSGELFF.

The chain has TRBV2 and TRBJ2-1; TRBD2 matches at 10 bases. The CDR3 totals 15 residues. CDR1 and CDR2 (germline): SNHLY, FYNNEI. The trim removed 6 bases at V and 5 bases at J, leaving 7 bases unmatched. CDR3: CASRAGTSDNNEQFF. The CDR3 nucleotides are TGTGCCAGCAGGGCCGGGACTAGCGACAACAATGAGCAGTTCTTC.